A selection of T cell receptor beta chains follows, all from one sample in a study of sequential checkpoint blockade in melanoma. Profiling relied on immunoSEQ multiplex PCR, and the TCRdb table lists in-frame clones only, not all of them. The data contain 2,300 or so clones, about 20% of them singletons. Sequenced material: tumor tissue (inferred from file names), taken from a patient given nivolumab and ipilimumab in sequence. The receptor source for this set is a human donor with melanoma. CDR3s include the opening cysteine and the closing phenylalanine or tryptophan. A D gene is named only where the DNA matches it firmly. The listing skips clone size in some rows; elsewhere it reads once, few, many or a size class.

v_gene: TRBV11-3; d_gene: TRBD2; j_gene: TRBJ2-1; abundance: medium-sized; CDR3aa: CASSQVLAGGMDEQFF; CDR3nt: TGTGCCAGCAGCCAAGTACTAGCGGGAGGGATGGATGAGCAGTTCTTC
v_gene: TRBV11-3; d_gene: .; j_gene: TRBJ1-2; abundance: .; CDR3aa: CASSESWITRKTYGYTF; CDR3nt: TGTGCCAGCAGCGAATCGTGGATTACCCGAAAGACCTATGGCTACACCTTC
v_gene: TRBV11-3; d_gene: TRBD1; j_gene: TRBJ2-7; abundance: large; CDR3aa: CASSPGQTISYEQYF; CDR3nt: TGTGCCAGCAGCCCGGGACAGACGATATCCTACGAGCAGTACTTC
v_gene: TRBV15; d_gene: .; j_gene: TRBJ1-1; abundance: .; CDR3aa: CATTPRAAGDTEAFF; CDR3nt: TGTGCCACCACCCCAAGGGCGGCAGGGGACACTGAAGCTTTCTTT
v_gene: TRBV9; d_gene: .; j_gene: TRBJ1-1; abundance: medium-sized; CDR3aa: CASSPWTDMNTEAFF; CDR3nt: TGTGCCAGCAGCCCCTGGACAGACATGAACACTGAAGCTTTCTTT
v_gene: TRBV6-8; d_gene: TRBD1; j_gene: TRBJ1-2; abundance: medium-sized; CDR3aa: CAIRFSQGDGYTF; CDR3nt: TGTGCCATCAGATTTTCACAGGGGGACGGCTACACCTTC
v_gene: TRBV6-8; d_gene: .; j_gene: TRBJ1-6; abundance: few; CDR3aa: CASSYGSQGSPLHF; CDR3nt: TGTGCCAGCAGTTACGGGTCGCAGGGTTCACCCCTCCACTTT
v_gene: TRBV9; d_gene: .; j_gene: TRBJ2-1; abundance: few; CDR3aa: CASSLLADVQFF; CDR3nt: TGTGCCAGCAGCTTACTAGCTGACGTGCAGTTCTTC
v_gene: TRBV6-8; d_gene: .; j_gene: TRBJ1-2; abundance: .; CDR3aa: CASSYSARRNYGYTF; CDR3nt: TGTGCCAGCAGTTACTCAGCACGGCGGAACTATGGCTACACCTTC
v_gene: TRBV19; d_gene: .; j_gene: TRBJ2-2; abundance: .; CDR3aa: CASSISRNTGELFF; CDR3nt: TGTGCCAGTAGTATTAGCAGGAACACCGGGGAGCTGTTTTTT
v_gene: TRBV11-3; d_gene: .; j_gene: TRBJ2-4; abundance: .; CDR3aa: CASSLGLAYGIGNIQYF; CDR3nt: TGTGCCAGCAGCTTAGGTCTCGCATACGGGATCGGTAACATTCAGTACTTC
v_gene: TRBV6-8; d_gene: TRBD2; j_gene: TRBJ2-5; abundance: medium-sized; CDR3aa: CASRLGGRETQYF; CDR3nt: TGTGCCAGCCGCCTGGGGGGGAGAGAGACCCAGTACTTC
v_gene: TRBV6-8; d_gene: .; j_gene: TRBJ2-2; abundance: few; CDR3aa: CASSYVLAGGELFF; CDR3nt: TGTGCCAGCAGTTACGTTTTAGCTGGCGGGGAGCTGTTTTTT
v_gene: TRBV11-3; d_gene: .; j_gene: TRBJ1-2; abundance: large; CDR3aa: CASSLEQGQPPDTF; CDR3nt: TGTGCCAGCAGCTTGGAGCAGGGCCAGCCACCGGATACCTTC
v_gene: TRBV6-8; d_gene: .; j_gene: TRBJ1-5; abundance: few; CDR3aa: CASHFTPWGNQPQHF; CDR3nt: TGTGCCAGCCATTTTACTCCATGGGGCAATCAGCCCCAGCATTTT
v_gene: TRBV19; d_gene: .; j_gene: TRBJ2-7; abundance: .; CDR3aa: CASSEARARKGQYF; CDR3nt: TGTGCCAGTAGTGAAGCCAGGGCCAGGAAGGGGCAGTACTTC
v_gene: TRBV11-3; d_gene: TRBD1; j_gene: TRBJ2-7; abundance: few; CDR3aa: CASSFEGTGTYEQYF; CDR3nt: TGTGCCAGCAGCTTTGAGGGGACAGGGACCTACGAGCAGTACTTC
v_gene: TRBV19; d_gene: .; j_gene: TRBJ1-1; abundance: .; CDR3aa: CASSRPGTFEAFF; CDR3nt: TGTGCCAGTAGCCGCCCCGGGACATTTGAAGCTTTCTTT
v_gene: TRBV9; d_gene: .; j_gene: TRBJ2-3; abundance: many; CDR3aa: CASSLRYRVATDTQYF; CDR3nt: TGTGCCAGCAGCTTAAGGTACAGGGTCGCTACAGATACGCAGTATTTT
v_gene: TRBV4-1; d_gene: .; j_gene: TRBJ1-5; abundance: medium-sized; CDR3aa: CASSQGPTGSRQPQHF; CDR3nt: TGCGCCAGCAGCCAAGGGCCAACAGGGTCGCGTCAGCCCCAGCATTTT
v_gene: TRBV18; d_gene: .; j_gene: TRBJ2-2; abundance: .; CDR3aa: CASSPYDSSTGELFF; CDR3nt: TGTGCCAGCTCACCCTACGACAGTTCCACCGGGGAGCTGTTTTTT
v_gene: TRBV6-8; d_gene: .; j_gene: TRBJ2-1; abundance: few; CDR3aa: CASSPLGGSNEQFF; CDR3nt: TGTGCCAGCAGTCCCTTGGGAGGATCCAATGAGCAGTTCTTC
v_gene: TRBV29-1; d_gene: .; j_gene: TRBJ2-1; abundance: .; CDR3aa: CSVVPTLLRPRINEQFF; CDR3nt: TGCAGCGTTGTCCCCACCCTGTTGCGGCCCCGCATCAATGAGCAGTTCTTC
v_gene: TRBV5-1; d_gene: TRBD2; j_gene: TRBJ2-3; abundance: .; CDR3aa: CASSQRGLDATQYF; CDR3nt: TGCGCCAGCAGCCAACGTGGACTAGACGCTACGCAGTATTTT
v_gene: TRBV30; d_gene: .; j_gene: TRBJ2-2; abundance: .; CDR3aa: CAWSVNAGTGELFF; CDR3nt: TGTGCCTGGAGTGTAAATGCTGGGACCGGGGAGCTGTTTTTT
v_gene: TRBV9; d_gene: .; j_gene: TRBJ2-7; abundance: few; CDR3aa: CASSVGKGGYEQYF; CDR3nt: TGTGCCAGCAGCGTAGGGAAAGGGGGCTACGAGCAGTACTTC
v_gene: TRBV6-8; d_gene: .; j_gene: TRBJ2-7; abundance: .; CDR3aa: CASRPGGGTHEQYF; CDR3nt: TGTGCCAGCCGGCCAGGGGGAGGGACCCACGAGCAGTACTTC
v_gene: TRBV12-5; d_gene: .; j_gene: TRBJ1-2; abundance: few; CDR3aa: CASGLISLDGYTF; CDR3nt: TGTGCTAGTGGTTTGATCAGCCTCGATGGCTACACCTTC
v_gene: TRBV14; d_gene: .; j_gene: TRBJ2-1; abundance: few; CDR3aa: CASSPSTYNEQFF; CDR3nt: TGTGCCAGCAGCCCCTCAACCTACAATGAGCAGTTCTTC
v_gene: TRBV19; d_gene: .; j_gene: TRBJ2-3; abundance: few; CDR3aa: CASSVPAVTDTQYF; CDR3nt: TGTGCCAGTAGTGTCCCCGCAGTCACAGATACGCAGTATTTT
v_gene: TRBV11-3; d_gene: TRBD2; j_gene: TRBJ2-7; abundance: few; CDR3aa: CASSYAGDLLRSYEQYF; CDR3nt: TGTGCCAGCAGCTATGCGGGGGATCTCCTCCGCTCCTACGAGCAGTACTTC
v_gene: TRBV19; d_gene: .; j_gene: TRBJ1-6; abundance: once; CDR3aa: CASSMRDNSPLHF; CDR3nt: TGTGCCAGTAGTATGAGGGACAATTCACCCCTCCACTTT